The entry below gives a single T cell receptor beta chain sequence along with its context. Its antigen is currently unknown. This sample is drawn from a study of cytomegalovirus exposure and HLA in healthy donors. Germline V gene data show CDR1 as MNHEY and CDR2 as SVGAGI. CDR3 length equals 14 residues. The V gene end was trimmed by 5 bases and the J gene end by 5 bases; junction bases not matched to a gene: 7. It was with 60 Vbeta and 13 Jbeta primers that the PCR ran. Sequencing used immunoSEQ multiplex PCR; TCRdb keeps in-frame clones, though not all of them. The repertoire holds around 150,000 clones, with approximately 86% as singletons. Study-wide findings and caveats: As a later analysis showed, several of the most significant clusters appeared to be linked to common viral pathogens.

The rearrangement joins TRBV6-5 to TRBJ2-7, with 9 bases aligning to TRBD1. Sequenced sample: PBMCs. This receptor was identified in a woman under 30 in good health and CMV-seronegative. CDR3 loop: CASSPGTGFHEQYF. The CDR3 bases are TGTGCCAGCAGTCCCGGGACAGGGTTCCACGAGCAGTACTTC.